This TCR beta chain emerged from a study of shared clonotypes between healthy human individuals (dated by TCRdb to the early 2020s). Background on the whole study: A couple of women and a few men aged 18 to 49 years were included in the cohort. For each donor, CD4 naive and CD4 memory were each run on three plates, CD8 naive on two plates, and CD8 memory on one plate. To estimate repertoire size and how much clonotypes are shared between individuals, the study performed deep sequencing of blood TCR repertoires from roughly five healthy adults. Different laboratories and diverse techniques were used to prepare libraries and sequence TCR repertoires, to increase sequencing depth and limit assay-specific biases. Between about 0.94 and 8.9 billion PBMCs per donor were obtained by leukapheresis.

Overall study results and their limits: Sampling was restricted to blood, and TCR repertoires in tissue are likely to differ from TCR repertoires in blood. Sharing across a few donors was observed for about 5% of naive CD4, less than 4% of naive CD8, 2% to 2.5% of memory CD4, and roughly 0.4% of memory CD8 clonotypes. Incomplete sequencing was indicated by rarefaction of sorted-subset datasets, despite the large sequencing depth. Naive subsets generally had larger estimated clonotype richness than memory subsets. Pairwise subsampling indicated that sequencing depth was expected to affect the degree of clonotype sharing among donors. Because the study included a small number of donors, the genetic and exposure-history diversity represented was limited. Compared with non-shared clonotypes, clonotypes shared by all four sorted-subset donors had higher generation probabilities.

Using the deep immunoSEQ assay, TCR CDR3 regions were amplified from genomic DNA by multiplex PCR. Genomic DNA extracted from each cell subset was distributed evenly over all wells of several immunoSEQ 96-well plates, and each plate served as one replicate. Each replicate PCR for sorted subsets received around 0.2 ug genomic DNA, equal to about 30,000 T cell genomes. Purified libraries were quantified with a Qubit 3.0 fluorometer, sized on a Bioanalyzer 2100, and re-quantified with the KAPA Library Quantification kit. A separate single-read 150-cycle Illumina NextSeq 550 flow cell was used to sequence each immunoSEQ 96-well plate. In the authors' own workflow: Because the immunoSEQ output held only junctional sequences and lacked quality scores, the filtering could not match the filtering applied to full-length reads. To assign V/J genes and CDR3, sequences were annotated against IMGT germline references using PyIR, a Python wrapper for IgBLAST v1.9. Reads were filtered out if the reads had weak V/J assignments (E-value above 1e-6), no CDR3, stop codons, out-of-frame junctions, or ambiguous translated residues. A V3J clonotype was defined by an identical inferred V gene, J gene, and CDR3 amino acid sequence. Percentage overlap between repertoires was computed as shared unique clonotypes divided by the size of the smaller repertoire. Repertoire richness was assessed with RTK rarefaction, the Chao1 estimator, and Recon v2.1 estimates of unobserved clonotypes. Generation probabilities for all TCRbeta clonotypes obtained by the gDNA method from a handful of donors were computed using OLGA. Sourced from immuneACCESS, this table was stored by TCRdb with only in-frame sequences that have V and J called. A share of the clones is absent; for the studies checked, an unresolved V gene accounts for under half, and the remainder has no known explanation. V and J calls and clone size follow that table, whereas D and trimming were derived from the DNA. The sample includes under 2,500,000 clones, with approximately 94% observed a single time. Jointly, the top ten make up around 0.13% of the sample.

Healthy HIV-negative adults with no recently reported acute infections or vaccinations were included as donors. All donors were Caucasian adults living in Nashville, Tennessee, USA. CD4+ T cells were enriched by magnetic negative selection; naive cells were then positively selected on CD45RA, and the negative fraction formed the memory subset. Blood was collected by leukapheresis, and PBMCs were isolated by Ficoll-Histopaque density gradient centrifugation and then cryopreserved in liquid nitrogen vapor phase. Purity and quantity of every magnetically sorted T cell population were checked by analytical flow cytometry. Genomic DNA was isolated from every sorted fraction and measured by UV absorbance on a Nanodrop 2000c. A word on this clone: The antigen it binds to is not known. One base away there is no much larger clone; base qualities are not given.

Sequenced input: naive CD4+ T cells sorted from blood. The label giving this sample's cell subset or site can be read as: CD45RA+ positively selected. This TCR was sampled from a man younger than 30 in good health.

The encoded CDR3 is CASSPAGGASDTQYF. The DNA reads as follows: TGTGCCAGCTCACCAGCAGGGGGCGCGTCAGATACGCAGTATTTT. The receptor chain draws on TRBV18 and TRBJ2-3; 8 middle bases align to TRBD1. Trimming leaves V shorter by 2 bases and J shorter by 4 bases, with the junction holding 5 bases beyond the gene matches. Taken from cysteine to phenylalanine, the CDR3 has 15 residues. Solely the CDR3 DNA is kept, with 45 bases framed from the first base. In the germline V gene, CDR1 corresponds to KGHSH and CDR2 to LQKENI.